Shown below are 10 T cell receptor beta chains from a single sample sequenced in a study of cytomegalovirus exposure and HLA in healthy donors. The PCR was carried out with 60 Vbeta primers and 13 Jbeta primers. Measured with immunoSEQ multiplex PCR; TCRdb has only the in-frame clones, and not every one. The sample yields approximately 110,000 clones, 60% to 85% seen once. Sample: PBMCs. The origin of the receptors is a female donor in good health and CMV-seropositive.

This clone has more than one count but fewer than ten. The chain recombines TRBV25-1 with TRBJ2-2; a weak D match, TRBD1 (6 bases). Germline values: CDR1 MGHDK, CDR2 SYGVNS. Trimming left V 0 bases short and J 4 bases short, with 15 bases between. The CDR3 spans 17 residues. The CDR3 region has the DNA TGTGCCAGCAGTGAATATGGGGGCGCGAAATCCACCGGGGAGCTGTTTTTT. This gives the protein CASSEYGGAKSTGELFF.

The genes are TRBV7-3 and TRBJ1-2; 7 nucleotides match TRBD1. The CDR3 sequence is 15 residues long. Germline CDR1 and CDR2: SGHTA and FQGTGA. Trimming cost V 5 bases and J 5 bases; bases outside gene matches: 11. CDR3 protein: CASSPGTALSYGYTF. CDR3 nucleotides: TGTGCCAGCAGCCCGGGGACAGCCCTTTCTTATGGCTACACCTTC.

The V gene is TRBV2, the J gene TRBJ2-3; D gene ambiguous. Between the trimmed V and J ends, which lost 3 bases and 2 bases, there was a span of 6 bases. The CDR3 is 13 amino acids. The germline gives CDR1 SNHLY, CDR2 FYNNEI. The CDR3 bases are TGTGCCAGCAGTGAGCGATACACAGATACGCAGTATTTT. This codes for CASSERYTDTQYF.

In this sample, this clone turned up a few times. V gene TRBV27 combines with J gene TRBJ2-5; TRBD1 agrees at 8 bases. CDR1 and CDR2 (germline): MNHEY, SMNVEV (reference sequence). The CDR3 contains 14 residues. The junction had 1 base not matched to a gene; V was cut back by 0 bases and J by 4 bases. The CDR3 here is CASSLSTGGETQYF. The CDR3 nucleotides read TGTGCCAGCAGTTTATCAACAGGGGGAGAGACCCAGTACTTC.

V is TRBV19 and J is TRBJ1-1, with a weak D call TRBD1 (6 bases). This CDR3 region has 14 residues. Trimming removed 4 bases from V and 11 bases from J, with 20 bases in between. The germline CDR1 and CDR2 sequences are LNHDA and SQIVND (reference sequence). The CDR3 spells CASSTRDTTSRAFF. The CDR3 region has the DNA TGTGCCAGTAGTACCCGGGACACGACCAGTCGCGCTTTCTTT.

This clone was detected only a few times. This chain uses TRBV7-2 with TRBJ2-7; no clear D. Looked up from germline, CDR1 is SGHTA and CDR2 is FQGNSA. The CDR3 consists of 12 residues. V was trimmed by 0 bases and J by 4 bases, leaving 4 bases between them. DNA of the CDR3: TGTGCCAGCAGCTTAGCACAATACGAGCAGTACTTC. Translation gives CASSLAQYEQYF. Looking up the rest from reference TRBV7-2 and TRBJ2-7 gives the full variable domain: GAGVSQSPSNKVTEKGKDVELRCDPISGHTALYWYRQSLGQGLEFLIYFQGNSAPDKSGLPSDRFSAERTGGSVSTLTIQRTQQEDSAVYLCASSLAQYEQYFGPGTRLTVT.

The V gene is TRBV18, the J gene TRBJ2-2; 8 bases line up with TRBD2. Germline V lookup: CDR1 KGHSH, CDR2 LQKENI. After removal of 4 bases from V and 6 bases from J, the junction contained 4 bases not matched to a gene. CDR3 length: 14 residues. The CDR3 sequence: CASSQRERAGELFF. The CDR3, as DNA: TGTGCCAGCTCACAGCGGGAGAGGGCCGGGGAGCTGTTTTTT.

The V gene is TRBV4-3, the J gene TRBJ2-7; 10 nucleotides line up with TRBD1. The CDR3 runs to 15 residues. With 3 bases clipped from V and 2 bases from J, the junction kept 4 bases outside the gene matches. CDR1 LGHNA and CDR2 YSLEER come from the germline V gene. The CDR3 loop is CASSHGQGETYEQYF. The CDR3 region has the DNA TGCGCCAGCAGCCACGGACAGGGGGAAACCTACGAGCAGTACTTC.

CDR3 coding DNA: TGTGCCAGCAGACGTTTTGGCGCGGGAGGGTCGAACACCGGGGAGCTGTTTTTT. This sequence encodes CASRRFGAGGSNTGELFF. This chain uses TRBV28 with TRBJ2-2; 9 nucleotides match TRBD2. V shed 6 bases and J 0 bases; nucleotides not matched to a gene: 11. CDR3 length equals 18 residues. Germline V gene sequence: CDR1 MDHEN, CDR2 SYDVKM. Full variable domain (missing parts from reference TRBV28 and TRBJ2-2): DVKVTQSSRYLVKRTGEKVFLECVQDMDHENMFWYRQDPGLGLRLIYFSYDVKMKEKGDIPEGYSVSREKKERFSLILESASTNQTSMYLCASRRFGAGGSNTGELFFGEGSRLTVL.

The J gene is TRBJ2-2, the V gene TRBV5-4; 7 bases align to TRBD1. The V gene end was trimmed by 3 bases and the J gene end by 2 bases; junction bases not matched to a gene: 1. Germline-derived CDR1 and CDR2 are SGHNT and YYREEE (reference sequence). The CDR3 extends over 14 amino acids. The CDR3 DNA reads as TGTGCCAGCAGCTACAGGGGAAACACCGGGGAGCTGTTTTTT. Its translation: CASSYRGNTGELFF.